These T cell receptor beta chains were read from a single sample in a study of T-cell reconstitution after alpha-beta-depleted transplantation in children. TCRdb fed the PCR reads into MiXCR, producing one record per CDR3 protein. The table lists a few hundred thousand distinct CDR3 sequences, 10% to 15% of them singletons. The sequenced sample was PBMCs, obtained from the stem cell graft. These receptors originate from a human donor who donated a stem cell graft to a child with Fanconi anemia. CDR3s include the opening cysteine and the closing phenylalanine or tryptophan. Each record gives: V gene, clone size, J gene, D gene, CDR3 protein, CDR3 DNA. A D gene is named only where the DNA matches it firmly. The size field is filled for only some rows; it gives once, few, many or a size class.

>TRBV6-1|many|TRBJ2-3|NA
CASNNRVTDTQYF
TGTGCCAGCAACAACAGGGTCACAGATACGCAGTATTTT
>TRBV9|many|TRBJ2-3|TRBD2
CASSVKSPGGTTDTQYF
TGTGCCAGCAGCGTAAAAAGTCCCGGGGGGACCACAGATACGCAGTATTTT
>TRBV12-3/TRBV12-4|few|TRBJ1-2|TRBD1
CASKIGQANSYGYTF
TGTGCCAGCAAGATAGGACAGGCTAACTCATATGGCTACACCTTC
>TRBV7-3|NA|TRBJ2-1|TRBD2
CASSSRGSGGADEQFF
TGTGCCAGCAGCTCCCGGGGTAGCGGGGGGGCCGATGAGCAGTTCTTC
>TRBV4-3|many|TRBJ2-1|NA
CASSQDAFPNEQFF
TGCGCCAGCAGCCAAGACGCCTTCCCCAATGAGCAGTTCTTC
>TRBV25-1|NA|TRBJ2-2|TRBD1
CASSLAGTGVTGELFF
TGTGCCAGCAGCTTGGCCGGGACAGGGGTCACCGGGGAGCTGTTTTTT
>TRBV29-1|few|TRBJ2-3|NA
CSVGPGSSTDTQYF
TGCAGCGTGGGCCCAGGCTCCAGCACAGATACGCAGTATTTT
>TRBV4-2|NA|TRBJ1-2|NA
CASSQDAASYGYTF
TGTGCCAGCAGCCAAGATGCGGCGTCCTATGGCTACACCTTC
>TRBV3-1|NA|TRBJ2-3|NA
CASSPSPRSDTQYF
TGTGCCAGCAGCCCCTCCCCTAGGTCAGATACGCAGTATTTT
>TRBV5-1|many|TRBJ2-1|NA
CASSLASTGNEQFF
TGCGCCAGCAGCTTGGCTAGTACCGGCAATGAGCAGTTCTTC
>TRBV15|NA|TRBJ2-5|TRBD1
CATSRSGTGPETQYF
TGTGCCACCAGCAGAAGCGGGACAGGGCCAGAGACCCAGTACTTC
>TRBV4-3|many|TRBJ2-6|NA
CASSQDLGNGANVLTF
TGCGCCAGCAGCCAAGATCTTGGTAATGGGGCCAACGTCCTGACTTTC
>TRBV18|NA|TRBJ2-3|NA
CASSPAGSSTDTQYF
TGTGCCAGCTCACCAGCGGGGTCTAGCACAGATACGCAGTATTTT
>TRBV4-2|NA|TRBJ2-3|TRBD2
CASSQESLAGSTDTQYF
TGTGCCAGCAGCCAAGAATCTCTAGCGGGGAGCACAGATACGCAGTATTTT
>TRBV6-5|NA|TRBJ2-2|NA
CASSYRRPGGSYTGELFF
TGTGCCAGCAGTTACAGGCGTCCCGGGGGCTCCTACACCGGGGAGCTGTTTTTT
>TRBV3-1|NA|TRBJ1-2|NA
CASSLKPGVYGYTF
TGTGCCAGCAGCCTCAAGCCTGGGGTATATGGCTACACCTTC
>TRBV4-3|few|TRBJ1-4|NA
CASSQDRGEAGEKLFF
TGCGCCAGCAGCCAAGATCGAGGGGAAGCAGGTGAAAAACTGTTTTTT
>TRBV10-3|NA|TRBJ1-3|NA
CAISAPTEQAIYF
TGTGCCATCAGTGCCCCGACAGAACAAGCCATATATTTT
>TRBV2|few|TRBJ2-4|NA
CASSGRVVAKNIQYF
TGTGCCAGCAGTGGCAGGGTTGTTGCCAAAAACATTCAGTACTTC
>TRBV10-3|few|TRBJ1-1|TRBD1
CAISESDRVGGTEAFF
TGTGCCATCAGTGAGTCAGACAGGGTGGGGGGCACTGAAGCTTTCTTT
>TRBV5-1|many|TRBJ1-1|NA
CASRDQPRTEAFF
TGCGCCAGCAGAGACCAGCCCAGGACTGAAGCTTTCTTT
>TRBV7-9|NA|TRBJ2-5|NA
CASSFNTGTLRETQYF
TGTGCCAGCAGCTTCAACACCGGGACTTTGAGAGAGACCCAGTACTTC
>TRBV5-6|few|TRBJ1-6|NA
CASSQWNNSPLHF
TGTGCCAGCAGCCAATGGAATAATTCACCCCTCCACTTT
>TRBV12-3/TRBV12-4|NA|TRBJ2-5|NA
CASRESGAQETQYF
TGTGCCAGCAGGGAATCCGGGGCCCAAGAGACCCAGTACTTC
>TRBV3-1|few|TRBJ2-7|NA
CASSLRISSVHEQYF
TGTGCCAGCAGCCTTCGCATATCGTCCGTCCACGAGCAGTACTTC
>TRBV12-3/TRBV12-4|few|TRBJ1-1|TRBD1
CASSFDRAAEAFF
TGTGCCAGCAGTTTTGACAGGGCGGCTGAAGCTTTCTTT
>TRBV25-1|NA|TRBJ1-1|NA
CASSELAGEGTEAFF
TGTGCCAGCAGTGAATTGGCAGGGGAAGGCACTGAAGCTTTCTTT
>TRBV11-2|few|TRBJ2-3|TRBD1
CASIPRAYGQDRVTDTQYF
TGTGCCAGCATCCCACGGGCCTATGGGCAGGACAGGGTCACAGATACGCAGTATTTT
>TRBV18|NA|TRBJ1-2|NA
CASSPTGRDGYTF
TGTGCCAGCTCCCCGACAGGTCGGGATGGCTACACCTTC
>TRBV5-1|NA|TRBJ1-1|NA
CASSLGRQTLEAFF
TGCGCCAGCAGCTTGGGGCGACAGACCCTTGAAGCTTTCTTT
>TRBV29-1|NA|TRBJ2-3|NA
CSVVSGVRADTQYF
TGCAGCGTTGTGTCCGGGGTTCGGGCAGATACGCAGTATTTT
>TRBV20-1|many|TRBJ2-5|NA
CSGNRGGETQYF
TGCAGTGGGAACAGAGGCGGTGAGACCCAGTACTTC
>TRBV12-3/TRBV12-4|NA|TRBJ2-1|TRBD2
CASSRGLAVEQFF
TGTGCCAGCAGTCGGGGACTAGCGGTTGAGCAGTTCTTC
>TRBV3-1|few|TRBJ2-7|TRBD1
CASSPRDRVAKEQYF
TGTGCCAGCAGCCCCCGGGACAGGGTGGCCAAAGAGCAGTACTTC
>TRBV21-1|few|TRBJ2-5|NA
CASSPRTAAQETQYF
TGTGCCAGCAGCCCCCGGACTGCTGCCCAAGAGACCCAGTACTTC
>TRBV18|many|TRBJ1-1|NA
CASSFTPHLNTEAFF
TGTGCCAGCTCATTCACGCCACACTTGAACACTGAAGCTTTCTTT
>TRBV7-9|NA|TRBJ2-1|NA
CASSSWLRGTDNEQFF
TGTGCCAGCAGCTCCTGGTTACGGGGAACCGACAATGAGCAGTTCTTC
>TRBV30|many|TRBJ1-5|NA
CAWSHGTREPQHF
TGTGCCTGGAGCCACGGCACCCGGGAGCCCCAGCATTTT
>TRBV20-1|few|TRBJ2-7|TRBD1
CSARGQGGRYEQYF
TGCAGTGCTAGAGGACAGGGTGGGCGCTACGAGCAGTACTTC
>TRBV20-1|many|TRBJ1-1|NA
CSATDSNTEAFF
TGCAGTGCGACGGACTCGAACACTGAAGCTTTCTTT
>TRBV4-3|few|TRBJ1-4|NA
CASSQVQYNEKLFF
TGCGCCAGCAGCCAAGTACAGTATAATGAAAAACTGTTTTTT
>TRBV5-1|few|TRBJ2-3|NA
CASAPQGTDTQYF
TGCGCCAGCGCACCTCAGGGCACAGATACGCAGTATTTT
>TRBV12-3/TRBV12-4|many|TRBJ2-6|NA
CASSFRGANVLTF
TGTGCCAGCAGTTTTAGAGGGGCCAACGTCCTGACTTTC
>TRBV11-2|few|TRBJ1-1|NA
CASSLYGDTEAFF
TGTGCCAGCAGCTTATATGGGGACACTGAAGCTTTCTTT
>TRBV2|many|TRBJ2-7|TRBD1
CASSRDSGYEQYF
TGTGCCAGCAGTCGGGACAGTGGCTACGAGCAGTACTTC
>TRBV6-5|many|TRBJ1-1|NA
CASSYSLSNTEAFF
TGTGCCAGCAGTTACAGCCTGTCGAACACTGAAGCTTTCTTT
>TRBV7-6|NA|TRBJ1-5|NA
CASSLQANQPQHF
TGTGCCAGCAGCTTACAAGCGAACCAGCCCCAGCATTTT
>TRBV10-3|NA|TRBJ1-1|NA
CAISPDRDNTEAFF
TGTGCCATCAGTCCGGACAGAGACAACACTGAAGCTTTCTTT